The 14 T cell receptor beta chains below come from one sample, sequenced in a study of T cell repertoires in cytomegalovirus infection. TCRdb independently ran MiXCR on the reads; one entry per CDR3 protein. The data show hundreds of thousands of distinct CDR3 sequences, with 6.5% seen just once and roughly 6% held by the top ten. Sequenced: PBMCs. Receptors originate from a human donor in good health (CMV status not recorded). Some clones in this sample may be carry-over from other donors' samples.

There are many counts of this clonotype. J is TRBJ1-2 and V is TRBV12-3 or TRBV12-4; 10 bases line up with TRBD1. This CDR3 has 13 residues. V lost 8 bases, J lost 4 bases, and 4 bases stayed unmatched. As DNA, the CDR3 is TGTGCCAGCGGGACAGGGGTAGGCTATGGCTACACCTTC. Encoded protein: CASGTGVGYGYTF.

This clonotype has at least ten counts. The V gene is TRBV28, the J gene TRBJ1-1, with D perhaps matching TRBD1 (5 bases). This CDR3 is built from 16 residues. Looked up from germline, CDR1 is MDHEN and CDR2 is SYDVKM. The ends were cut back, 2 bases at V and 6 bases at J, with 19 bases in the middle. The CDR3 region is CASSLTRTLRDAEAFF. The CDR3 region has the DNA TGTGCCAGCAGTTTAACCCGGACCCTGAGGGACGCTGAAGCTTTCTTT.

This clonotype has only a few counts. The gene calls are TRBV14 and TRBJ2-7, with a possible D match to TRBD1 (5 bases). The CDR3 extends over 13 amino acids. Germline V lookup: CDR1 SGHDN, CDR2 FVKESK. The germline V and J ends were trimmed by 4 bases and 3 bases, with 10 bases remaining between them. The CDR3 is CASSLQVIYEQYF. CDR3 bases: TGTGCCAGCAGCCTACAGGTGATCTACGAGCAGTACTTC. Drawing the rest from reference TRBV14 and TRBJ2-7, the complete variable domain is EAGVTQFPSHSVIEKGQTVTLRCDPISGHDNLYWYRRVMGKEIKFLLHFVKESKQDESGMPNNRFLAERTGGTYSTLKVQPAELEDSGVYFCASSLQVIYEQYFGPGTRLTVT.

The sample holds a few counts of this clonotype. The rearrangement joins TRBV20-1 to TRBJ2-1; no clear D. CDR3 length equals 10 residues. Germline-derived CDR1 and CDR2 are DFQATT and SNEGSKA (reference sequence). Trimming shortened V by 5 bases and J by 6 bases, and 5 bases separated the two germline ends. The CDR3 DNA reads TGCAGTGCTGAGCGCAATGAGCAGTTCTTC. Amino acids: CSAERNEQFF.

In its sample, this clonotype was seen many times. The chain is built from TRBV7-2 and TRBJ1-5, with D tentatively TRBD1 (6 bases). The germline gives CDR1 SGHTA, CDR2 FQGNSA. V lost 2 bases, J lost 7 bases, and 9 bases lay in between. The CDR3 has 13 residues. The CDR3 reads CASSLQGIQPQHF. The CDR3 DNA reads TGTGCCAGCAGCTTACAGGGGATACAGCCCCAGCATTTT. Combining the CDR3 with reference TRBV7-2 and TRBJ1-5 gives the whole variable domain GAGVSQSPSNKVTEKGKDVELRCDPISGHTALYWYRQSLGQGLEFLIYFQGNSAPDKSGLPSDRFSAERTGGSVSTLTIQRTQQEDSAVYLCASSLQGIQPQHFGDGTRLSIL.

The sample holds many counts of this clonotype. The chain couples TRBV4-2 to TRBJ2-7, with D unclear. The CDR3 runs to 15 residues. Trimming cost V 0 bases and J 3 bases, with 12 bases left between them. The germline gives CDR1 LGHNA, CDR2 YNFKEQ. The CDR3 DNA is TGTGCCAGCAGCCAAGAAGAACTACCTAGCTACGAGCAGTACTTC. Translating it yields CASSQEELPSYEQYF.

This clonotype has ten or more counts. The gene calls are TRBV7-9 and TRBJ2-7, with D possibly TRBD1 on 5 matching bases. Germline CDR1 reads SEHNR; CDR2 reads FQNEAQ (reference sequence). V was cut by 0 bases and J by 4 bases, with 16 bases left in between. This CDR3 region has 16 residues. The CDR3 loop is CASSLAPQGSSYEQYF. The CDR3 DNA sequence: TGTGCCAGCAGCTTAGCTCCGCAGGGTTCGTCGTACGAGCAGTACTTC.

This clonotype has a count of ten or more. The gene calls are TRBV28 and TRBJ1-1, with D possibly matching TRBD1 (5 bases). Germline lookup yields CDR1 MDHEN and CDR2 SYDVKM. This CDR3 spans 14 amino acids. Trimming shortened V by 7 bases and J by 2 bases, and 14 bases separated the two germline ends. CDR3 bases: TGTGCCAGCAACCCTGGGGGGAGAAACACTGAAGCTTTCTTT. Amino acid sequence: CASNPGGRNTEAFF.

The J gene is TRBJ2-7, the V gene TRBV28; D tentatively reads TRBD1 or TRBD2 (5 bases each). Germline CDR1 reads MDHEN; CDR2 reads SYDVKM. The CDR3 consists of 13 residues. Between the trimmed V and J ends, which lost 7 bases and 0 bases, there was a span of 10 bases. The CDR3 DNA reads as TGTGCCAGCATTTCCGGGACCTCCTACGAGCAGTACTTC. This codes for CASISGTSYEQYF.

The table lists this clonotype with many counts. V is TRBV6-2 or TRBV6-3 and J is TRBJ2-1; D uncertain. The CDR3 has 11 amino acids. CDR1 and CDR2 from the germline V gene are MNHEY and SVGEGT. V lost 6 bases and J 6 bases, leaving 6 bases between the germline ends. CDR3 amino acids: CASRRGNEQFF. CDR3 nucleotide sequence: TGTGCCAGCAGAAGAGGCAATGAGCAGTTCTTC.

In this sample, this clonotype turned up many times. V gene TRBV6-1 combines with J gene TRBJ2-5, with 12 bases that match TRBD1. The ends lost 5 bases at V and 5 bases at J; junction bases unmatched: 9. The CDR3 has 16 residues. The germline V gene encodes CDR1 MNHNS and CDR2 SASEGT. The CDR3 coding sequence is TGTGCCAGCAGTCCTCCCCGGGACAGGGGGCTTGAGACCCAGTACTTC. Residues: CASSPPRDRGLETQYF.

This clonotype was found many times. The V gene is TRBV5-5, the J gene TRBJ2-2; no reliable D call. Trimming pared 3 bases from V and 5 bases from J, leaving 8 bases between. The CDR3 is made up of 13 amino acids. Germline-derived CDR1 and CDR2 are SGHKS and YYEKEE (reference sequence). The CDR3 sequence is CASSWAQTGELFF. The CDR3 nucleotides are TGTGCCAGCAGCTGGGCTCAGACCGGGGAGCTGTTTTTT.

Ten or more counts support this clonotype. This rearrangement joins TRBV29-1 to TRBJ1-2; unclear D gene. Germline lookup yields CDR1 SQVTM and CDR2 ANQGSEA. The CDR3 is made up of 12 amino acids. Trimming pared 2 bases from V and 2 bases from J, leaving 6 bases between. CDR3 nucleotides: TGCAGCGTTGAACGAGGCAACTATGGCTACACCTTC. Its translation: CSVERGNYGYTF.

This clonotype showed up many times. V is TRBV6-2 or TRBV6-3 and J is TRBJ1-1; D possibly corresponds to TRBD1 (6 bases). This CDR3 contains 12 residues. With 6 bases removed from V and 4 bases from J, the gap between germline ends came to 9 bases. Germline CDR1 is MNHEY and CDR2 is SVGEGT. CDR3 sequence reads: CASRQGFTEAFF. As DNA, the CDR3 is TGTGCCAGCAGGCAGGGGTTCACTGAAGCTTTCTTT.